This T cell receptor (beta chain) was obtained from a study of T cell changes during pregnancy in multiple sclerosis. The germline V gene encodes CDR1 SGHAT and CDR2 FQDESV (reference sequence). The CDR3 totals 15 residues. J gave up 7 bases and V 4 bases, and 6 bases lay outside the gene matches. Repertoires were generated with immunoSEQ multiplex PCR, while TCRdb's copy carries only in-frame clones and drops some. The top ten hold 0.5% to 0.85% of the sample, which has roughly 38,000 clones, approximately 89% seen once. Sequenced material: CD4+ T cells from peripheral blood mononuclear cells, taken in the second trimester of pregnancy. This TCR came from a female donor in good health, enrolled as a control in a pregnancy study. The rearrangement joins TRBV11-1 to TRBJ1-6, with 8 bases matching TRBD1. CDR3 in DNA: TGTGCCAGCAGCTCGCGGACAGGGTACAATTCACCCCTCCACTTT. Amino acids: CASSSRTGYNSPLHF.